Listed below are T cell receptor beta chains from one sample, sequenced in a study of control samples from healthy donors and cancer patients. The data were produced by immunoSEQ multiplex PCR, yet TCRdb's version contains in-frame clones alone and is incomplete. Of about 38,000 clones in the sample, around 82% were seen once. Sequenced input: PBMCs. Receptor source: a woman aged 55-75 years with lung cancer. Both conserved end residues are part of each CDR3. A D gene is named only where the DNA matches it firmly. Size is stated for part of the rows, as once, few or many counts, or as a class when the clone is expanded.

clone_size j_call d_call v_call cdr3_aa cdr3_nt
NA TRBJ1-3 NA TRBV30 CAWDFSSGNTIYF TGTGCCTGGGACTTCAGCTCTGGAAACACCATATATTTT
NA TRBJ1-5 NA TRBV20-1 CSASRVNSNQPQHF TGCAGTGCTAGTAGAGTTAATAGCAATCAGCCCCAGCATTTT
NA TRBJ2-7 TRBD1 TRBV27 CASSLKRGHSYEQYF TGTGCCAGCAGTTTAAAGAGGGGGCACTCCTACGAGCAGTACTTC
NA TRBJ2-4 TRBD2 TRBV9 CASSVASGGDIQYF TGTGCCAGCAGCGTAGCTAGCGGGGGAGACATTCAGTACTTC
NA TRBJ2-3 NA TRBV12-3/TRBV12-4 CASSTTPDTQYF TGTGCCAGCAGCACGACCCCAGATACGCAGTATTTT
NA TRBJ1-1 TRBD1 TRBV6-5 CASSYRGTVNTEAFF TGTGCCAGCAGTTATAGAGGGACAGTGAACACTGAAGCTTTCTTT
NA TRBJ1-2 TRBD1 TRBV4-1 CASSPLRQGGLVDGYTF TGCGCCAGCAGCCCCCTCAGGCAGGGGGGTTTGGTGGATGGCTACACCTTC
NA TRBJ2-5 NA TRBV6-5 CASTLLGTAVETQYF TGTGCCAGCACTCTGTTAGGGACTGCGGTCGAGACCCAGTACTTC
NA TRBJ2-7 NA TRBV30 CACNRVSSYEQYF TGTGCCTGCAACAGAGTATCATCCTACGAGCAGTACTTC
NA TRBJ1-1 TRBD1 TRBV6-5 CASSYFGTGVVGAFF TGTGCCAGCAGTTACTTCGGGACAGGGGTGGTTGGAGCTTTCTTT
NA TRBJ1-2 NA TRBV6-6 CASSWGIQEGYTF TGTGCCAGCAGTTGGGGGATCCAGGAGGGCTACACCTTC
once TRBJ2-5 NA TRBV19 CASSIGGAGFRETQYF TGTGCCAGTAGTATTGGGGGCGCGGGTTTTAGGGAGACCCAGTACTTC
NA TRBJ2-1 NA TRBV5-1 CASSRTYNEQFF TGCGCCAGCAGCCGAACTTACAATGAGCAGTTCTTC
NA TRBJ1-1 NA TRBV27 CASQGYMNTEAFF TGTGCCTCACAGGGATACATGAACACTGAAGCTTTCTTT
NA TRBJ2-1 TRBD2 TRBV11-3 CASSLDQSGTSAWNEQFF TGTGCCAGCAGCCTAGACCAATCCGGGACTAGCGCTTGGAATGAGCAGTTCTTC
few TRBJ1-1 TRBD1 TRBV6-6 CASSSTGQAYTEAFF TGTGCCAGCAGTTCCACGGGACAGGCCTACACTGAAGCTTTCTTT
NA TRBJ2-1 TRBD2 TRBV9 CASSSTSGRSGSYNEQFF TGTGCCAGCAGTTCGACTAGCGGGAGGTCAGGGAGTTACAATGAGCAGTTCTTC
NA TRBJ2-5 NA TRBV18 CASLPADNQETQYF TGTGCCAGCCTCCCCGCGGACAACCAAGAGACCCAGTACTTC
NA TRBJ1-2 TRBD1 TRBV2 CASRRDRTNYGYTF TGTGCCAGCAGGAGGGACAGGACTAACTATGGCTACACCTTC
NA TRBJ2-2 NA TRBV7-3 CASSPRARNTGELFF TGTGCCAGCAGCCCAAGGGCTAGGAACACCGGGGAGCTGTTTTTT
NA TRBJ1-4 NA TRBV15 CATTGRSGLGEKLFF TGTGCCACTACCGGGAGATCGGGGCTTGGTGAAAAACTGTTTTTT
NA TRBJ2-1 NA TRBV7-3 CASSLRGFSPRAVYEQFF TGTGCCAGCAGCTTAAGGGGGTTCTCCCCCAGGGCCGTTTATGAGCAGTTCTTC
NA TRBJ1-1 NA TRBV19 CASSLYLNTEAFF TGTGCCAGTAGTCTTTATTTGAACACTGAAGCTTTCTTT
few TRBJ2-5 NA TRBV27 CASSSGTFGKTQYF TGTGCCAGCAGTTCTGGGACGTTCGGGAAGACCCAGTACTTC
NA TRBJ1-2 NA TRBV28 CASNRAEGGYTF TGTGCCAGCAACCGGGCCGAGGGGGGCTACACCTTC
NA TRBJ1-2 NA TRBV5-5 CASSLDRRLGGYTF TGTGCCAGCAGCTTGGACAGACGCTTGGGTGGCTACACCTTC
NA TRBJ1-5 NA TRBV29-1 CSGGTGPGQPQHF TGCAGCGGGGGGACGGGGCCCGGACAGCCCCAGCATTTT
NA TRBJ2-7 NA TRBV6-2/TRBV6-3 CASSYLPLGINYEQYF TGTGCCAGCAGTTACTTGCCACTGGGAATAAACTACGAGCAGTACTTC
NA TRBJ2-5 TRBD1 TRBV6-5 CASSPQGAKETQYF TGTGCCAGCAGCCCCCAGGGGGCGAAAGAGACCCAGTACTTC
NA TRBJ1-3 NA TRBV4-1 CASSSGLNTIYF TGCGCCAGCAGCTCAGGGCTAAACACCATATATTTT
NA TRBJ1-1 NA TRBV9 CASSVGGNHEAFF TGTGCCAGCAGCGTAGGCGGTAACCATGAAGCTTTCTTT
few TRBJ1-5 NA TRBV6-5 CASSYRGNQPQHF TGTGCCAGCAGTTACCGGGGCAATCAGCCCCAGCATTTT
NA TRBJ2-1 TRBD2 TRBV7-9 CASSFLAGGPIEQFF TGTGCCAGCAGCTTCTTAGCGGGGGGGCCAATTGAGCAGTTCTTC
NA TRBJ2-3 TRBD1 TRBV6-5 CASKRGQADTQYF TGTGCCAGCAAAAGGGGGCAGGCAGATACGCAGTATTTT
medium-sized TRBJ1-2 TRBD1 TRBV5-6 CASSFQGAFFGYTF TGTGCCAGCAGCTTCCAGGGGGCGTTTTTCGGCTACACCTTC
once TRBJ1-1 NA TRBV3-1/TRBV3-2 CASSQDDILITEAFF TGTGCCAGCAGCCAAGATGACATTCTTATTACTGAAGCTTTCTTT
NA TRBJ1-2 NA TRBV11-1 CASSLKIGANYGYTF TGTGCCAGCAGCTTAAAGATCGGGGCTAACTATGGCTACACCTTC
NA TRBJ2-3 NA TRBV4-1 CASSPGPSGTQYF TGCGCCAGCAGCCCGGGACCGTCGGGGACGCAGTATTTT
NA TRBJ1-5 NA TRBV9 CASSFTGSSNQPQHF TGTGCCAGCAGTTTTACAGGATCTAGCAATCAGCCCCAGCATTTT
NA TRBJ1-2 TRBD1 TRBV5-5 CASSARDRVHYGYTF TGTGCCAGCAGCGCGCGGGACAGGGTGCACTATGGCTACACCTTC
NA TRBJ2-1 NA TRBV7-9 CASSPTTGSYNEQFF TGTGCCAGCAGCCCTACTACAGGCTCCTACAATGAGCAGTTCTTC
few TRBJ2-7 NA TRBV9 CASSVGDSVLAWEQYF TGTGCCAGCAGCGTAGGGGACTCCGTTCTCGCGTGGGAGCAGTACTTC
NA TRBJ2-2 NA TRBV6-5 CAVLPGRANTGELFF TGTGCCGTCCTTCCGGGGCGGGCGAACACCGGGGAGCTGTTTTTT
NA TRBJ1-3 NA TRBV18 CASSPEGGNLSGNTIYF TGTGCCAGCTCACCGGAGGGAGGGAACCTCTCTGGAAACACCATATATTTT
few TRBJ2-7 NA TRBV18 CASSPKAGGTYEQYF TGTGCCAGCTCACCAAAGGCAGGGGGGACCTACGAGCAGTACTTC
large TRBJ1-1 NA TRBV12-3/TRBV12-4 CASSQNRVSEAFF TGTGCCAGCAGTCAAAACAGGGTTAGTGAAGCTTTCTTT
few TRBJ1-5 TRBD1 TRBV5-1 CASNTQGARGNQPQHF TGCGCCAGCAACACCCAGGGGGCGCGGGGCAATCAGCCCCAGCATTTT
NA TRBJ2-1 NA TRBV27 CASSKTGGAYNEQFF TGTGCCAGCAGTAAGACCGGGGGAGCCTACAATGAGCAGTTCTTC
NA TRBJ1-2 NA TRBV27 CASSLGTNYGYTF TGTGCCAGCAGTTTAGGGACAAACTATGGCTACACCTTC
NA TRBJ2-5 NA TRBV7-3 CASSLQGRPETQYF TGTGCCAGCAGCTTACAAGGGCGTCCTGAGACCCAGTACTTC